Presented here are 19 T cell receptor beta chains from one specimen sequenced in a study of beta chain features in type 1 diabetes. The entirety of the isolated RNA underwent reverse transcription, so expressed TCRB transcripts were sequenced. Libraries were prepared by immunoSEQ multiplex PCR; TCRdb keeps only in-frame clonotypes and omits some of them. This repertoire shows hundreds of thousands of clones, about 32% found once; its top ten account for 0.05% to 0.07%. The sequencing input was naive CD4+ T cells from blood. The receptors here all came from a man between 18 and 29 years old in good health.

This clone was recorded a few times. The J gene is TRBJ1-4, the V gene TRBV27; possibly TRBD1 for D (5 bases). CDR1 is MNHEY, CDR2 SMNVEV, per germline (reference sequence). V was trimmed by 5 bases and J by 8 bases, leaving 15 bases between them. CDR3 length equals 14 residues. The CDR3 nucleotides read TGTGCCAGCAGTGAAGGAGGGGCTGGCGAAAAACTGTTTTTT. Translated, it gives CASSEGGAGEKLFF.

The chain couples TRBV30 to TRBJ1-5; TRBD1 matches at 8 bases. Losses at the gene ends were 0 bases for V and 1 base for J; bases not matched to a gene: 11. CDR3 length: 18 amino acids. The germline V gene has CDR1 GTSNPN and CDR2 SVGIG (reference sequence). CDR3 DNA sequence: TGTGCCTGGAGTGTACGGAACAGGGGGAGGATGAGCAATCAGCCCCAGCATTTT. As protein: CAWSVRNRGRMSNQPQHF.

CDR3: CASRPDRASSGNTIYF. In DNA form, the CDR3 reads TGTGCCAGCAGACCGGACAGGGCCAGCTCTGGAAACACCATATATTTT. This chain uses TRBV5-4 with TRBJ1-3; 8 nucleotides match TRBD1. This CDR3 spans 16 amino acids. J gave up 0 bases and V 5 bases, and 7 bases lay outside the gene matches. CDR1 is SGHNT and CDR2 is YYREEE in the germline V gene (reference sequence).

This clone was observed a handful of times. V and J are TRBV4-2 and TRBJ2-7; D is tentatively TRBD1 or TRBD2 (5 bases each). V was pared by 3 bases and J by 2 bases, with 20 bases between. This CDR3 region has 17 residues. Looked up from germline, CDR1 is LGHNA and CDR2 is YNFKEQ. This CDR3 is CASSHSGLAPDAYEQYF. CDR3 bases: TGTGCCAGCAGCCACTCGGGGCTGGCGCCAGACGCCTACGAGCAGTACTTC.

CDR3 region: CASSQERSQGVQPQHF. The CDR3 DNA sequence: TGCGCCAGCAGCCAAGAAAGGAGTCAGGGGGTTCAGCCCCAGCATTTT. The chain has TRBV4-1 and TRBJ1-5; 7 bases fit TRBD1. Germline V CDR1 and CDR2: MGHRA, YSYEKL. This CDR3 comprises 16 residues. J was trimmed by 6 bases and V by 0 bases; bases with no gene match: 8.

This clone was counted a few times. The CDR3 region has the DNA TGTGCCAGCAGCAATCCGACCGGAGAGACCCAGTACTTC. It is translated as CASSNPTGETQYF. The chain carries TRBV2 and TRBJ2-5, with D uncertain. The germline V gene has CDR1 SNHLY and CDR2 FYNNEI. The CDR3 loop spans 13 amino acids. Trimming stripped 6 bases from V and 4 bases from J, with 12 bases between.

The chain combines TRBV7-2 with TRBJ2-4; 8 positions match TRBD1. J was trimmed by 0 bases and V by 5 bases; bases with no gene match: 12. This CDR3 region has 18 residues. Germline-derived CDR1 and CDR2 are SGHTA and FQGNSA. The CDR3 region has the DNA TGTGCCAGCAGCCGAGAGGGACAGGAGATTCTAGCCAAAAACATTCAGTACTTC. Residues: CASSREGQEILAKNIQYF.

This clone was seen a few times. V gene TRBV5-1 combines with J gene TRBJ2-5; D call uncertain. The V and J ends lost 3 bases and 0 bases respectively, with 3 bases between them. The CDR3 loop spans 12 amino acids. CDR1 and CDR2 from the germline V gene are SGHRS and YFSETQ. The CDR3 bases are TGCGCCAGCAGCTCGTACCAAGAGACCCAGTACTTC. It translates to CASSSYQETQYF.

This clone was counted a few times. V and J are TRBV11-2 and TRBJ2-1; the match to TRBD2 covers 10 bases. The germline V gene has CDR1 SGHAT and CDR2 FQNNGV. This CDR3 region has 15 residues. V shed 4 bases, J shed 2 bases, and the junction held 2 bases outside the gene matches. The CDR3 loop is CASSSTSGPYNEQFF. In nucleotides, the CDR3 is TGTGCCAGCAGCTCGACTAGCGGGCCCTACAATGAGCAGTTCTTC. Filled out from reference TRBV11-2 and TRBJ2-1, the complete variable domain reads EAGVAQSPRYKIIEKRQSVAFWCNPISGHATLYWYQQILGQGPKLLIQFQNNGVVDDSQLPKDRFSAERLKGVDSTLKIQPAKLEDSAVYLCASSSTSGPYNEQFFGPGTRLTVL.

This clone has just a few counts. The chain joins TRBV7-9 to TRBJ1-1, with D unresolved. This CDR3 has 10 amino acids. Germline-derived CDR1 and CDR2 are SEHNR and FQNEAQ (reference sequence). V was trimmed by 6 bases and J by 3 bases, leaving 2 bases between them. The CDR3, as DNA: TGTGCCAGCAGGGACACTGAAGCTTTCTTT. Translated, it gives CASRDTEAFF.

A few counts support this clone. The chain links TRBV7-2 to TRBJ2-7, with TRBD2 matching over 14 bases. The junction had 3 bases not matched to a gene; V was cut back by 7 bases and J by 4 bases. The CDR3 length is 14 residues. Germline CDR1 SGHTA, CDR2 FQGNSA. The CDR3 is CASTRLAGGYEQYF. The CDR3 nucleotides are TGTGCCAGCACCAGACTAGCGGGAGGGTACGAGCAGTACTTC.

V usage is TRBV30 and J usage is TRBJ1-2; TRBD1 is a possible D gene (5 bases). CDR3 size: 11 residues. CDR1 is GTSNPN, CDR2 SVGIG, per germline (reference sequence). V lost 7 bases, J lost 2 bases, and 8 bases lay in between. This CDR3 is CALTANYGYTF. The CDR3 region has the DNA TGTGCCTTGACAGCAAACTATGGCTACACCTTC.

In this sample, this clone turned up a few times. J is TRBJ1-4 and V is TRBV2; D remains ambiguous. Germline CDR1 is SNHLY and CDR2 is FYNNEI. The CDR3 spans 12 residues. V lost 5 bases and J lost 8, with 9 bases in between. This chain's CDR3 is CASSQTREKLFF. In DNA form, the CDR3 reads TGTGCCAGCAGTCAAACCCGGGAAAAACTGTTTTTT.

CDR3 in amino acids: CAIKGQGNYEQYF. Here the CDR3 DNA reads TGTGCCATCAAGGGACAGGGCAACTACGAGCAGTACTTC. The V and J genes are TRBV10-3 and TRBJ2-7; TRBD1 aligns across 9 bases. There are 13 residues in the CDR3. In germline, CDR1 is ENHRY, CDR2 SYGVKD. Trimming cost V 7 bases and J 3 bases; bases outside gene matches: 4.

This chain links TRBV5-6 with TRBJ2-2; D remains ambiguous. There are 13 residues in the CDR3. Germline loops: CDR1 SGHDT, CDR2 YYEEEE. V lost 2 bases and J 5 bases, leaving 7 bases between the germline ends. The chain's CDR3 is CASSLRRTGELFF. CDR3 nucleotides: TGTGCCAGCAGCTTACGAAGGACCGGGGAGCTGTTTTTT.

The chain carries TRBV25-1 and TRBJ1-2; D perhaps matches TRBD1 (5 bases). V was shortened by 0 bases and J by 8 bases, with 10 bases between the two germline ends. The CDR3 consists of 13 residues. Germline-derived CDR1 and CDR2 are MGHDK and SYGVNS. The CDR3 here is CASSEYGRDGYTF. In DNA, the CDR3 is TGTGCCAGCAGTGAATATGGCAGGGACGGCTACACCTTC.

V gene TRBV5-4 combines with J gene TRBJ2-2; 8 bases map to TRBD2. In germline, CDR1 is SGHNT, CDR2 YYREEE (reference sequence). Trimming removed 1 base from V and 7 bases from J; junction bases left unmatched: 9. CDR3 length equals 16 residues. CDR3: CASSLLGGRRIGELFF. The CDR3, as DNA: TGTGCCAGCAGCTTGTTGGGCGGGAGGAGGATCGGGGAGCTGTTTTTT.

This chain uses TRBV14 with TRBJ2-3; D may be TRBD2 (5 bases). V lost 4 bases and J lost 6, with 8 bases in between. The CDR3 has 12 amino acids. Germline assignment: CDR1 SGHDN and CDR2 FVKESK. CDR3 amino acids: CASSPGTDTQYF. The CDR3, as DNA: TGTGCCAGCAGCCCGGGAACGGATACGCAGTATTTT.

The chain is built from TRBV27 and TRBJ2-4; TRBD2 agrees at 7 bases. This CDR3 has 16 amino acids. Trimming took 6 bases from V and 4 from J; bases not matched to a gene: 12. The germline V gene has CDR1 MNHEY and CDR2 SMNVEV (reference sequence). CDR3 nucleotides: TGTGCCAGCAGCGGGAGGACGTGGCGGCAGAAAAACATTCAGTACTTC. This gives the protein CASSGRTWRQKNIQYF.